This T cell receptor beta chain originates from a study of multiple sclerosis patients with progressive multifocal leukoencephalopathy. The study, taken as a whole, reports: Expanded clones at PML onset predated and persisted through natalizumab therapy.

As to this clone: Its antigen is not known.

CDR1 and CDR2 (germline): SGHVS, FNYEAQ. V dropped 5 bases and J dropped 6 bases, with 16 bases sitting between them. The CDR3 is 14 residues long. The time point: before natalizumab initiation. Synthetic inline TR CDR3 controls covering all V-J pairings were spiked into each PCR. The table came from immunoSEQ multiplex PCR; TCRdb's copy has only in-frame clones and leaves some out. The sample shows under 40,000 clones, around 89% of them seen only once. The chain joins TRBV7-6 to TRBJ1-1; D unresolved. Sequencing input: PBMCs. The origin of this receptor is a human donor with multiple sclerosis. The DNA of the CDR3 is TGTGCCAGCAGCGACCAGGCCTACGACGCTGAAGCTTTCTTT. As protein: CASSDQAYDAEAFF.